This T cell receptor beta chain emerged from a study of CD8 T cells in ankylosing spondylitis. Molecular-barcoded quantitative 5'-RACE produced these TCR beta libraries. TCRdb reanalysed the 5' RACE reads using MiXCR and keeps one entry per CDR3 protein. The sample holds fewer than 250,000 distinct CDR3 sequences, roughly 26% seen once. Germline V gene data show CDR1 as MDHEN and CDR2 as SYDVKM. This CDR3 is 15 amino acids long. V was shortened by 3 bases and J by 4 bases, with 15 bases between the two germline ends. This clonotype was counted between two and nine times. The sequencing input was blood, either unsorted or a sorted T cell fraction (not recorded which). This clonotype was sampled from a male donor with ankylosing spondylitis or in good health (not recorded which). The gene calls are TRBV28 and TRBJ1-1; D is ambiguous. In DNA form, the CDR3 reads TGTGCCAGCAGTTTCCGGCGGAGCACGGCCACTGAAGCTTTCTTT. Encoded protein: CASSFRRSTATEAFF.